These T cell receptor beta chains were read from a single sample in a study of blood T cells in healthy people across ages. Using its own MiXCR run on the 5' RACE reads, TCRdb lists one record per CDR3 protein. The sample consists of roughly 1,700,000 distinct CDR3 sequences, 28% of them appearing once. Sequencing was done on a sample of blood. The receptors were sampled from a woman in her twenties or thirties in good health. CDR3s include the opening cysteine and the closing phenylalanine or tryptophan. Each record gives: D gene, clone size, V gene, J gene, CDR3 length, CDR3 protein. D genes are given only for firm matches. Clone sizes are given selectively: once, few, many, or a class where the clone is expanded.

NA,many,TRBV29-1,TRBJ2-5,12,CSVEKDQETQYF
TRBD1,few,TRBV10-2,NA,16,CASSEWSGTGAHEQYF
NA,NA,TRBV20-1,TRBJ1-5,15,CSAGLGTQETETQHF
NA,NA,TRBV4-1,TRBJ1-4,15,CASSHHREANEKLFF
NA,few,TRBV7-9,TRBJ2-3,15,CASSLTQVSTDTQYF
NA,many,TRBV10-1,TRBJ1-1,13,CASSPRTATEAFF
TRBD2,few,TRBV24-1,TRBJ2-3,16,CATSDRLAGGPDTQYF
TRBD2,NA,TRBV11-2,TRBJ2-1,15,CASSSGTSGLNEQFF
TRBD1,NA,TRBV7-9,TRBJ1-2,15,CASSTTRGRNYGYTF
NA,NA,TRBV29-1,TRBJ1-2,14,CSVGDPIVPYGYTF
NA,NA,TRBV20-1,TRBJ2-5,15,CSARDMAGPSETQYF
NA,NA,TRBV6-2/TRBV6-3,TRBJ2-7,12,CASSLDRLEQYF
NA,NA,TRBV6-6,TRBJ2-1,11,CASSPQETQFF
NA,few,TRBV12-3/TRBV12-4,TRBJ1-2,12,CASSLQNYGYTF
TRBD1,NA,TRBV19,TRBJ2-5,16,CASKGSAADRGETQYF
NA,many,TRBV4-3,TRBJ2-5,14,CASSQAAQQETQYF
TRBD1,few,TRBV30,TRBJ2-4,16,CAWSAMDRERYAGQYF
TRBD2,few,TRBV9,TRBJ2-7,16,CASSRGTSGRSYEQYF